A single sample gave rise to the 32 T cell receptor beta chains below, sequenced in a study of T cells in localized non-small cell lung cancer. The method was immunoSEQ multiplex PCR; TCRdb's version includes in-frame clones alone and lacks a portion of them. The sample has some 54,000 clones, 60% to 85% seen once. The material sequenced was PBMCs, taken before any cancer treatment. These receptors were taken from a woman aged 40-69 years with stage II lung adenocarcinoma.

As to this clone: Other DNA sequences from this sample encode an identical CDR3 as well. This chain joins TRBV6-5 and TRBJ1-1; D is unresolved. The CDR3 consists of 13 residues. Trimming pared 5 bases from V and 0 bases from J, leaving 7 bases between. The germline CDR1 and CDR2 sequences are MNHEY and SVGAGI. The CDR3 DNA follows: TGTGCCAGCAGTCGCCAGGTGAACACTGAAGCTTTCTTT. Its translation is CASSRQVNTEAFF.

Regarding this clone: This may come from a read error, since a much larger clone is one base off. The chain links TRBV7-6 to TRBJ2-3; D ambiguous. This CDR3 spans 12 amino acids. The germline gives CDR1 SGHVS, CDR2 FNYEAQ. Trimming took 1 base from V and 4 from J, leaving 3 bases between them. The CDR3 DNA follows: TGTGCCAGCAGCTTAGTGGCAGATACGCAGTATTTT. This codes for CASSLVADTQYF.

The J gene is TRBJ1-1, the V gene TRBV6-5; 7 positions match TRBD1. The V and J ends lost 2 bases and 4 bases, in that order; junction bases with no gene match: 10. In germline, CDR1 is MNHEY, CDR2 SVGAGI. This CDR3 has 16 amino acids. The CDR3 protein is CASSYEGADLVTEAFF. The DNA of the CDR3 is TGTGCCAGCAGTTACGAGGGGGCGGATTTGGTCACTGAAGCTTTCTTT.

The chain has TRBV30 and TRBJ1-2; TRBD1 is a possible D gene (6 bases). Looked up from germline, CDR1 is GTSNPN and CDR2 is SVGIG (reference sequence). Trimming pared 5 bases from V and 4 bases from J, leaving 14 bases between. The CDR3 runs 13 residues. CDR3 amino acids: CAWSVGQSYGYTF. Written as DNA, the CDR3 is TGTGCCTGGTCTGTTGGACAGAGCTATGGCTACACCTTC.

This chain joins TRBV5-1 and TRBJ1-1; 9 bases align to TRBD1. Looked up from germline, CDR1 is SGHRS and CDR2 is YFSETQ. J gave up 5 bases and V 4 bases, and 6 bases lay outside the gene matches. The CDR3 consists of 14 residues. The CDR3 loop reads CASSPRTGETEAFF. In nucleotides, the CDR3 is TGCGCCAGCAGCCCCCGGACAGGGGAGACTGAAGCTTTCTTT.

The chain carries TRBV7-9 and TRBJ2-5; no definite D call. V was shortened by 5 bases and J by 2 bases, with 12 bases between the two germline ends. This CDR3 has 14 residues. CDR1 and CDR2 from the germline V gene are SEHNR and FQNEAQ (reference sequence). CDR3 loop: CASSPGASQETQYF. The CDR3 DNA is TGTGCCAGCAGCCCTGGAGCATCTCAAGAGACCCAGTACTTC. Full variable domain (missing parts from reference TRBV7-9 and TRBJ2-5): DTGVSQNPRHKITKRGQNVTFRCDPISEHNRLYWYRQTLGQGPEFLTYFQNEAQLEKSRLLSDRFSAERPKGSFSTLEIQRTEQGDSAMYLCASSPGASQETQYFGPGTRLLVL.

The chain joins TRBV29-1 to TRBJ1-1; tentative D call: TRBD1 (5 bases). CDR1 and CDR2 from the germline V gene are SQVTM and ANQGSEA. Trimming left V 4 bases short and J 4 bases short, with 10 bases between. CDR3 length: 12 residues. The chain's CDR3 is CSVANRLTEAFF. For the CDR3, the DNA is TGCAGCGTTGCTAACAGGCTCACTGAAGCTTTCTTT.

This clone was recorded a few times. The J gene is TRBJ1-5, the V gene TRBV19; D not certain. The CDR3 extends over 14 amino acids. The V end lost 6 bases, the J end lost 3 bases, and 12 bases lay between the germline ends. Germline-derived CDR1 and CDR2 are LNHDA and SQIVND (reference sequence). The CDR3 region is CASRVGGPNQPQHF. For the CDR3, the DNA is TGTGCCAGTAGGGTGGGTGGGCCCAATCAGCCCCAGCATTTT.

V and J are TRBV7-9 and TRBJ1-1; D gene unclear. The germline V gene has CDR1 SEHNR and CDR2 FQNEAQ (reference sequence). Trimming stripped 0 bases from V and 5 bases from J, with 7 bases between. The CDR3 has 13 residues. Here the CDR3 reads CASSLAFGTEAFF. The CDR3 DNA reads as TGTGCCAGCAGCTTAGCGTTTGGTACTGAAGCTTTCTTT. The whole variable domain, remainder taken from reference TRBV7-9 and TRBJ1-1, is DTGVSQNPRHKITKRGQNVTFRCDPISEHNRLYWYRQTLGQGPEFLTYFQNEAQLEKSRLLSDRFSAERPKGSFSTLEIQRTEQGDSAMYLCASSLAFGTEAFFGQGTRLTVV.

The table lists this clone with a count of one. V usage is TRBV19 and J usage is TRBJ1-5; a weak D match, TRBD1 (6 bases). CDR3 length: 14 amino acids. Trimming took off 7 bases at V and 6 bases at J, with 16 bases between the two ends. Germline CDR1 is LNHDA and CDR2 is SQIVND (reference sequence). The CDR3 nucleotides are TGTGCCAGTAACACTCCGGGGGGCACTCAGCCCCAGCATTTT. Its protein product is CASNTPGGTQPQHF.

This sequence joins TRBV5-1 and TRBJ1-4, with a tentative D call TRBD1 (5 bases). This CDR3 comprises 14 residues. Deletions cut 6 bases from V and 7 bases from J, with 16 bases between. Germline values: CDR1 SGHRS, CDR2 YFSETQ. CDR3 sequence reads: CASKSGREGEKLFF. The CDR3 DNA sequence: TGCGCCAGCAAGTCAGGCAGGGAGGGTGAAAAACTGTTTTTT.

The genes are TRBV30 and TRBJ1-5; D gene ambiguous. Looked up from germline, CDR1 is GTSNPN and CDR2 is SVGIG (reference sequence). This CDR3 has 15 residues. Trimming shortened V by 0 bases and J by 6 bases, and 15 bases separated the two germline ends. The CDR3 loop reads CAWSVHGMFGQPQHF. The CDR3 coding sequence is TGTGCCTGGAGTGTACACGGCATGTTCGGTCAGCCCCAGCATTTT.

The rearrangement links TRBV5-4 to TRBJ2-6, with TRBD1 matching over 8 bases. Germline V gives CDR1 SGHNT, CDR2 YYREEE (reference sequence). The CDR3 extends over 17 amino acids. The ends lost 5 bases at V and 0 bases at J; junction bases unmatched: 7. The CDR3 bases are TGTGCCAGCAGGCTCACAGGGGGTGGCTCTGGGGCCAACGTCCTGACTTTC. Translating it yields CASRLTGGGSGANVLTF.

The sample holds a few counts of this clone. V usage is TRBV5-5 and J usage is TRBJ2-2; 13 bases line up with TRBD2. The germline gives CDR1 SGHKS, CDR2 YYEKEE (reference sequence). V dropped 4 bases and J dropped 2; count of bases not matched to a gene: 8. The CDR3 runs to 18 residues. CDR3 coding DNA: TGTGCCAGCAGCCCCCTACTAGCGGGGGGGCCAAACACCGGGGAGCTGTTTTTT. It translates to CASSPLLAGGPNTGELFF.

This chain joins TRBV6-6 and TRBJ2-4, with D possibly TRBD1 on 6 matching bases. CDR3 length: 15 amino acids. Trimming stripped 4 bases from V and 2 bases from J, with 12 bases between. Germline CDR1 MNHNY, CDR2 SVGAGI (reference sequence). Here the CDR3 DNA reads TGTGCCAGCAGTTCCCTACAGGGTTCCAAAAACATTCAGTACTTC. It encodes CASSSLQGSKNIQYF.

The V gene is TRBV18, the J gene TRBJ2-1; 9 nucleotides agree with TRBD2. Germline V gene data show CDR1 as KGHSH and CDR2 as LQKENI. The CDR3 sequence is 16 residues long. V trimming: 4 bases; J trimming: 0 bases; junction bases outside the gene matches: 4. The CDR3 DNA follows: TGTGCCAGCTCACAGTATAGCGGGAGCTCCTACAATGAGCAGTTCTTC. Translated, it gives CASSQYSGSSYNEQFF.

The rearrangement joins TRBV5-1 to TRBJ2-7; TRBD1 matches 8 bases. V trimming: 6 bases; J trimming: 4 bases; junction bases outside the gene matches: 15. The V gene's germline CDR1 is SGHRS and CDR2 YFSETQ. This CDR3 spans 16 amino acids. This CDR3 reads CASTLMPAGGLYEQYF. The CDR3 nucleotides read TGCGCCAGCACGCTAATGCCCGCAGGGGGCCTTTACGAGCAGTACTTC.

This clone has a handful of counts. The genes are TRBV28 and TRBJ1-5; 7 bases map to TRBD1. The germline gives CDR1 MDHEN, CDR2 SYDVKM. The CDR3 runs 13 residues. J was trimmed by 5 bases and V by 5 bases; bases with no gene match: 3. Written as DNA, the CDR3 is TGTGCCAGCAGTGACAGGGTGGATCAGCCCCAGCATTTT. Its protein is CASSDRVDQPQHF.

The V call is TRBV7-2, the J call TRBJ1-4; TRBD1 agrees at 7 bases. The CDR3 extends over 13 amino acids. Germline trimming cut 6 bases from V and 4 bases from J; bases unmatched to any gene: 2. Germline CDR1 and CDR2: SGHTA and FQGNSA. The CDR3 DNA is TGTGCCAGCAGAAGACAGGGTAATGAAAAACTGTTTTTT. Translated: CASRRQGNEKLFF. Based on the CDR3 plus reference TRBV7-2 and TRBJ1-4, the full variable domain is GAGVSQSPSNKVTEKGKDVELRCDPISGHTALYWYRQSLGQGLEFLIYFQGNSAPDKSGLPSDRFSAERTGGSVSTLTIQRTQQEDSAVYLCASRRQGNEKLFFGSGTQLSVL.

Only one count was recorded for this clone. The chain links TRBV2 to TRBJ1-1; D is unclear. Per the germline V gene, CDR1 is SNHLY and CDR2 is FYNNEI. V was trimmed by 3 bases and J by 4 bases, leaving 9 bases between them. The CDR3 length is 13 residues. As DNA, the CDR3 is TGTGCCAGCAGTGATGAGGTTAGCACTGAAGCTTTCTTT. Amino acid sequence: CASSDEVSTEAFF.

This chain connects TRBV5-1 to TRBJ1-4, with 12 bases matching TRBD1. Germline V lookup: CDR1 SGHRS, CDR2 YFSETQ. The V and J ends lost 4 bases and 4 bases, in that order; junction bases with no gene match: 2. This CDR3 spans 15 amino acids. The CDR3 region is CASSGTGGGNEKLFF. The CDR3 DNA follows: TGCGCCAGCAGCGGGACAGGGGGCGGTAATGAAAAACTGTTTTTT.

The chain uses TRBV28 and TRBJ1-4; D is undetermined. The CDR3 covers 12 residues. The germline V gene has CDR1 MDHEN and CDR2 SYDVKM. Between the trimmed V and J ends, which lost 3 bases and 10 bases, there was a span of 9 bases. The CDR3 spells CASSFRRPKLFF. In DNA, the CDR3 is TGTGCCAGCAGTTTTCGCAGACCAAAACTGTTTTTT.

The chain joins TRBV29-1 to TRBJ1-1; D possibly corresponds to TRBD1 (5 bases). The CDR3 is 11 residues long. Germline assignment: CDR1 SQVTM and CDR2 ANQGSEA. V lost 8 bases and J lost 3, with 10 bases in between. DNA of the CDR3: TGCAGCTCCCGGGGGGACACTGAAGCTTTCTTT. Its translation: CSSRGDTEAFF.

The V call is TRBV7-6, the J call TRBJ1-3, with a tentative D call TRBD1 (5 bases). V shed 1 base and J shed 0 bases, with 10 bases lying between them. In germline, CDR1 is SGHVS, CDR2 FNYEAQ. The CDR3 runs 16 residues. CDR3 sequence (DNA): TGTGCCAGCAGCTTAGGGGTGGGGGTCTCTGGAAACACCATATATTTT. It codes for CASSLGVGVSGNTIYF.

This clone was observed a few times. The chain combines TRBV5-1 with TRBJ2-3, with 7 bases matching TRBD1. The CDR3 is 16 residues long. The germline V gene encodes CDR1 SGHRS and CDR2 YFSETQ. The V segment lost 0 bases and the J segment 4 bases; nucleotides outside the gene matches: 8. CDR3 coding DNA: TGCGCCAGCAGCTTGGGGGGGACAGCCAAGGCAGATACGCAGTATTTT. Protein: CASSLGGTAKADTQYF.

This chain uses TRBV5-1 with TRBJ2-3; 10 bases agree with TRBD2. J gave up 0 bases and V 4 bases, and 14 bases lay outside the gene matches. Germline V gene lookup returns CDR1 SGHRS and CDR2 YFSETQ. The CDR3 length is 19 residues. CDR3 coding DNA: TGCGCCAGCAGCCCCCTCAGCGGACTAGCGGTCACTAGCACAGATACGCAGTATTTT. Its translation: CASSPLSGLAVTSTDTQYF.

V and J are TRBV27 and TRBJ2-3, with TRBD2 identical over 10 bases. The CDR3 has 16 residues. CDR1 and CDR2 (germline): MNHEY, SMNVEV (reference sequence). J was trimmed by 5 bases and V by 8 bases; bases with no gene match: 13. The CDR3: CASSSRGERGGDTQYF. CDR3 DNA: TGTGCCAGCTCCTCTAGGGGAGAGCGGGGGGGAGATACGCAGTATTTT.

The rearrangement uses TRBV18 and TRBJ2-5; D perhaps matches TRBD1 (6 bases). The V gene's germline CDR1 is KGHSH and CDR2 LQKENI. There are 13 residues in the CDR3. Trimming removed 6 bases from V and 5 bases from J, with 13 bases in between. In DNA, the CDR3 is TGTGCCAGCTCGGCCAGGGGTGGCGAGACCCAGTACTTC. Translated, it gives CASSARGGETQYF.

This rearrangement joins TRBV15 to TRBJ2-5; unclear D gene. Trimming removed 3 bases from V and 3 bases from J, with 2 bases in between. Germline assignment: CDR1 LNHNV and CDR2 YYDKDF (reference sequence). The CDR3 is 11 amino acids. The DNA for the CDR3 is TGTGCCACCAGCAGTAAAGAGACCCAGTACTTC. Translation gives CATSSKETQYF.

V is TRBV10-2 and J is TRBJ1-4; 9 bases match TRBD1. After removal of 4 bases from V and 7 bases from J, the junction contained 7 bases not matched to a gene. The CDR3 covers 15 residues. The germline V gene encodes CDR1 WSHSY and CDR2 SAAADI. CDR3 amino acids: CASSGVGTGSEKLFF. The CDR3 DNA sequence: TGCGCCAGCAGTGGGGTCGGGACAGGGAGTGAAAAACTGTTTTTT.

The gene calls are TRBV6-5 and TRBJ1-5, with TRBD1 matching over 7 bases. This CDR3 spans 14 amino acids. The germline V gene encodes CDR1 MNHEY and CDR2 SVGAGI. The ends lost 6 bases at V and 4 bases at J; junction bases unmatched: 6. CDR3 region: CASSSDRANQPQHF. The CDR3, as DNA: TGTGCCAGCAGCTCCGACAGGGCGAATCAGCCCCAGCATTTT.

Comment on this clone: Other nucleotide sequences in the sample specify the same CDR3. The chain carries TRBV7-3 and TRBJ1-1; the D gene is possibly TRBD1 (6 bases). Trimming left V 5 bases short and J 5 bases short, with 12 bases between. The CDR3 sequence is 13 residues long. Germline V CDR1 and CDR2: SGHTA, FQGTGA. The CDR3 sequence is CASSPNRETEAFF. The CDR3 nucleotides are TGTGCCAGCAGCCCGAACAGGGAAACTGAAGCTTTCTTT.